A selection of T cell receptor beta chains follows, all from one sample in a study of cytomegalovirus exposure and HLA in healthy donors. Profiled with immunoSEQ multiplex PCR; TCRdb holds only in-frame clones, not every one. Here the sample spans 150,000 to 200,000 clones, approximately 79% being singletons. The specimen was PBMCs. The source of these receptors is a woman aged 35 to 49 in good health and CMV-seronegative. Each CDR3 is given without its conserved first and last residue. A D gene is named only where the DNA matches it firmly.

TRBJ1-1 | TRBV7-8 | - | ASSLPTGTGAF
TRBJ1-4 | TRBV7-9 | - | ASRAGGGGREKLF
TRBJ2-7 | TRBV6-5 | TRBD2 | ASSPGTSGYEQY
TRBJ2-3 | TRBV5-1 | TRBD2 | ASSPSGTPTDTQY
TRBJ2-7 | TRBV15 | - | ATSRDGGAYEQY
TRBJ1-3 | TRBV19 | TRBD1 | ASSIQGQAVSGNTIY
TRBJ2-5 | TRBV7-2 | - | ASSLATGSQY
TRBJ2-1 | TRBV11-3 | TRBD2 | ASSLQALAGQGNEQF
TRBJ1-1 | TRBV7-9 | - | ASSFGGDTEAF
TRBJ2-5 | TRBV7-3 | - | ASSLTGRGWETQY
TRBJ2-7 | TRBV7-9 | TRBD1 | ASSLAGQYYEQY
TRBJ1-5 | TRBV19 | TRBD1 | ASKNTGQGVNQPQH
TRBJ2-1 | TRBV7-2 | - | ASSLRGGEQF
TRBJ1-2 | TRBV5-3 | - | ARSLDQNYGYT
TRBJ1-1 | TRBV14 | - | ASSQDLEGKAF
TRBJ2-4 | TRBV7-2 | TRBD2 | ASSSQSTGGDIQY